The TCR beta chain under discussion was sequenced for a study of cytomegalovirus exposure and HLA in healthy donors. Produced via immunoSEQ multiplex PCR; TCRdb's table is partial and in-frame only. The table includes about 400,000 clones, more than 80% detected once. Notes on the study in general: The study found most TCR sequences rare, yet found some public TCRs in many donors. The study designated 164 TCR beta chains cytomegalovirus-associated. In vitro data verified a few CMV-associated chains as specific for CMV antigens. Cytomegalovirus status, reportedly, was diagnosed with high specificity and sensitivity by the classifier.

To note about this clone: Its antigen remains unknown.

V dropped 2 bases and J dropped 2; count of bases not matched to a gene: 4. This CDR3 contains 16 residues. The germline V gene encodes CDR1 MRHNA and CDR2 SNTAGT. The sample consisted of PBMCs. The chain couples TRBV6-4 to TRBJ2-3; 10 bases agree with TRBD2. The sequence was collected from a woman aged 18-29 years in good health and CMV-seronegative. This chain's CDR3 is CASSDKLAGDTDTQYF. The CDR3 DNA sequence: TGTGCCAGCAGTGACAAGCTAGCGGGGGACACAGATACGCAGTATTTT.